These 20 T cell receptor beta chains were sequenced from one sample in a study of cytomegalovirus exposure and HLA in healthy donors. Amplification used 60 Vbeta primers and 13 Jbeta primers. The protocol was immunoSEQ multiplex PCR, while the TCRdb copy is restricted to in-frame clones and leaves out a portion. The sample records roughly 200,000 clones, approximately 80% being singletons. The sample consisted of PBMCs. These receptors all come from a boy younger than 18 in good health and CMV-seronegative.

The chain is built from TRBV5-8 and TRBJ1-5; 9 bases map to TRBD1. The V and J ends lost 6 bases and 5 bases, in that order; junction bases with no gene match: 12. From germline, CDR1 is SGHTS and CDR2 YDEGEE. The CDR3 runs to 16 residues. The CDR3 nucleotides read TGTGCCAGCACCCCCTCTTGGGACAGGGCATATCAGCCCCAGCATTTT. Translating it yields CASTPSWDRAYQPQHF.

J is TRBJ2-7 and V is TRBV9; 12 bases align to TRBD2. Germline V gives CDR1 SGDLS, CDR2 YYNGEE. Trimming at V came to 3 bases and at J to 6 bases, leaving 10 bases not matched to a gene. The CDR3 consists of 16 residues. CDR3 loop: CASSETRLAGAGEQYF. As DNA, the CDR3 is TGTGCCAGCAGCGAGACCAGACTAGCGGGAGCGGGCGAGCAGTACTTC.

This clone has only a few counts. The chain recombines TRBV15 with TRBJ2-3; 7 bases line up with TRBD1. This CDR3 is 15 amino acids long. J was trimmed by 4 bases and V by 0 bases; bases with no gene match: 4. CDR1 is LNHNV, CDR2 YYDKDF, per germline (reference sequence). The CDR3 sequence: CATSRDRGPADTQYF. Written as DNA, the CDR3 is TGTGCCACCAGCAGAGATAGGGGGCCGGCAGATACGCAGTATTTT.

For this clone: Additional DNA sequences in this sample encode the identical CDR3. The chain couples TRBV5-1 to TRBJ2-1; 9 bases agree with TRBD1. The CDR3 runs 15 residues. In germline, CDR1 is SGHRS, CDR2 YFSETQ. Trimming at V came to 4 bases and at J to 1 base, leaving 3 bases not matched to a gene. The CDR3 sequence: CASSPGQGSYNEQFF. The CDR3 region has the DNA TGCGCCAGCAGCCCGGGACAGGGATCCTACAATGAGCAGTTCTTC.

The chain joins TRBV6-5 to TRBJ2-7; TRBD1 is a possible D gene (5 bases). Trimming took 1 base from V and 6 from J, leaving 19 bases between them. This CDR3 has 16 residues. Germline V gives CDR1 MNHEY, CDR2 SVGAGI. CDR3 DNA: TGTGCCAGCAGTTACTACCCCCCGCAGGGCGGTGGCGAGCAGTACTTC. Translated: CASSYYPPQGGGEQYF.

The rearrangement joins TRBV5-1 to TRBJ1-2; 7 nucleotides line up with TRBD1. CDR1 and CDR2 from the germline V gene are SGHRS and YFSETQ. The CDR3 totals 16 residues. V was pared by 3 bases and J by 1 base, with 9 bases of the junction left unmatched. The CDR3 DNA reads TGCGCCAGCAGCTCGCCAGACAGGGACCTTAACTATGGCTACACCTTC. Encoded protein: CASSSPDRDLNYGYTF.

The gene calls are TRBV27 and TRBJ2-7; D ambiguous. This CDR3 comprises 14 residues. Germline V gene data show CDR1 as MNHEY and CDR2 as SMNVEV (reference sequence). The V gene lost 3 bases and the J gene lost 4 bases, with 13 bases spanning the gap. CDR3 protein: CASSFLPREYEQYF. For the CDR3, the DNA is TGTGCCAGCAGTTTCCTTCCGAGAGAGTACGAGCAGTACTTC.

This clone was observed a few times. The V gene is TRBV5-1, the J gene TRBJ2-1; 15 bases map to TRBD2. The CDR3 has 16 residues. CDR1 and CDR2 (germline): SGHRS, YFSETQ. Unmatched junction bases numbered 10, after V lost 5 bases and J lost 10 bases. CDR3 sequence (DNA): TGCGCCAGCAGGTACGGACTAGCGGGAGGGCCTGAGGAGCAGTTCTTC. It encodes CASRYGLAGGPEEQFF. The full variable domain, its missing parts supplied by reference TRBV5-1 and TRBJ2-1, is KAGVTQTPRYLIKTRGQQVTLSCSPISGHRSVSWYQQTPGQGLQFLFEYFSETQRNKGNFPGRFSGRQFSNSRSEMNVSTLELGDSALYLCASRYGLAGGPEEQFFGPGTRLTVL.

This rearrangement joins TRBV10-3 to TRBJ1-5; TRBD1 is a possible D gene (6 bases). Germline V lookup: CDR1 ENHRY, CDR2 SYGVKD. The CDR3 is 14 residues long. Trimming pared 6 bases from V and 7 bases from J, leaving 16 bases between. CDR3 region: CAIREEQGGQPQHF. In nucleotides, the CDR3 is TGTGCCATCAGGGAGGAACAGGGTGGGCAGCCCCAGCATTTT.

The chain links TRBV6-5 to TRBJ2-2; a weak D match, TRBD1 (6 bases). Deletions cut 5 bases from V and 5 bases from J, with 15 bases between. This CDR3 is 15 amino acids long. Germline assignment: CDR1 MNHEY and CDR2 SVGAGI. The DNA of the CDR3 is TGTGCCAGCAGTACACGGGACACGGTTACCGGGGAGCTGTTTTTT. Protein sequence: CASSTRDTVTGELFF.

The chain has TRBV12-5 and TRBJ2-7, with 9 bases identical to TRBD1. Germline assignment: CDR1 LGHNT and CDR2 FRNRAP. V gave up 3 bases and J gave up 1 base; unmatched junction bases: 16. This CDR3 region has 19 residues. For the CDR3, the DNA is TGTGCTAGTGGTTTTTGGTACAAAACCGGGACAGGGAGGTCCTACGAGCAGTACTTC. Protein: CASGFWYKTGTGRSYEQYF.

The chain carries TRBV5-5 and TRBJ1-1, with D perhaps TRBD1 (5 bases). The V gene lost 0 bases and the J gene lost 5 bases, with 14 bases spanning the gap. The CDR3 length is 15 residues. Germline V gene lookup returns CDR1 SGHKS and CDR2 YYEKEE (reference sequence). The CDR3 reads CASSLAGGIRTEAFF. In DNA form, the CDR3 reads TGTGCCAGCAGCTTGGCCGGGGGGATTAGAACTGAAGCTTTCTTT.

The rearrangement joins TRBV7-9 to TRBJ1-2; 12 bases fit TRBD1. There are 16 residues in the CDR3. CDR1 SEHNR and CDR2 FQNEAQ come from the germline V gene (reference sequence). The junction had 7 bases not matched to a gene; V was cut back by 1 base and J by 7 bases. This CDR3 reads CASSLGVGQGASGYTF. CDR3 nucleotide sequence: TGTGCCAGCAGCTTAGGGGTGGGACAGGGGGCGAGTGGCTACACCTTC.

This clone was counted a few times. Here the CDR3 DNA reads TGTGCCAGCAGCCCCAGCTGGGACAGTACTTTTGCTGCTTTCTTT. It encodes CASSPSWDSTFAAFF. This chain joins TRBV4-2 and TRBJ1-1, with 7 bases aligning to TRBD1. This CDR3 has 15 amino acids. From germline, CDR1 is LGHNA and CDR2 YNFKEQ. The trim removed 4 bases at V and 11 bases at J, leaving 16 bases unmatched.

The chain carries TRBV4-2 and TRBJ2-7, with D perhaps matching TRBD2 (5 bases). Germline assignment: CDR1 LGHNA and CDR2 YNFKEQ. Trimming took 4 bases from V and 1 from J, leaving 8 bases between them. CDR3 size: 13 residues. CDR3 bases: TGTGCCAGCAGCCGAGGGTATTCCTACGAGCAGTACTTC. Encoded protein: CASSRGYSYEQYF.

This clone was detected a few times. The rearrangement joins TRBV6-4 to TRBJ2-1; the match to TRBD2 covers 10 bases. V lost 3 bases, J lost 8 bases, and 4 bases stayed unmatched. The germline V gene has CDR1 MRHNA and CDR2 SNTAGT. This CDR3 spans 14 amino acids. The CDR3 region is CASSESGGADEQFF. As DNA, the CDR3 is TGTGCCAGCAGTGAGAGCGGGGGGGCAGATGAGCAGTTCTTC.

The V and J genes are TRBV30 and TRBJ2-1; a weak D match, TRBD1 (5 bases). The CDR3 has 14 residues. The ends were cut back, 4 bases at V and 6 bases at J, with 16 bases in the middle. Germline CDR1 and CDR2: GTSNPN and SVGIG (reference sequence). CDR3 DNA: TGTGCCTGGACTACGGGTCAGGGAATCAATGAGCAGTTCTTC. It specifies CAWTTGQGINEQFF. The whole variable domain, filled in from reference TRBV30 and TRBJ2-1, reads SQTIHQWPATLVQPVGSPLSLECTVEGTSNPNLYWYRQAAGRGLQLLFYSVGIGQISSEVPQNLSASRPQDRQFILSSKKLLLSDSGFYLCAWTTGQGINEQFFGPGTRLTVL.

CDR3 in amino acids: CASSEGQSSVETQYF. Here the CDR3 DNA reads TGTGCCAGCAGTGAAGGCCAGTCCAGCGTGGAGACCCAGTACTTC. This sequence joins TRBV6-1 and TRBJ2-5, with D unresolved. Trimming removed 1 base at V and 5 bases at J, with 14 bases between. CDR1 and CDR2 (germline): MNHNS, SASEGT. CDR3 size: 15 residues.

This chain uses TRBV30 with TRBJ1-2; the D is unclear. The CDR3 contains 14 residues. Germline V gene lookup returns CDR1 GTSNPN and CDR2 SVGIG (reference sequence). V lost 0 bases to trimming and J lost 0 bases, with 8 bases between them. The CDR3: CAWSVGSTNYGYTF. CDR3 nucleotide sequence: TGTGCCTGGAGTGTTGGCAGTACTAACTATGGCTACACCTTC. Using reference TRBV30 and TRBJ1-2 for the parts outside the CDR3, the full variable domain is SQTIHQWPATLVQPVGSPLSLECTVEGTSNPNLYWYRQAAGRGLQLLFYSVGIGQISSEVPQNLSASRPQDRQFILSSKKLLLSDSGFYLCAWSVGSTNYGYTFGSGTRLTVV.

This chain's CDR3 is CASSPRGGTNTEAFF. The CDR3, as DNA: TGTGCCAGCAGCCCCCGGGGAGGGACGAACACTGAAGCTTTCTTT. The chain joins TRBV7-3 to TRBJ1-1; D is perhaps TRBD1 (5 bases). CDR1 is SGHTA and CDR2 is FQGTGA in the germline V gene. The CDR3 contains 15 residues. Trimming took off 5 bases at V and 1 base at J, with 14 bases between the two ends.